This T cell receptor beta chain was recovered during a study of T cell responses to AZD1222 COVID-19 vaccine. Assay used: immunoSEQ multiplex PCR; TCRdb lists only in-frame clones, some missing. This repertoire shows some 94,000 clones, approximately 92% found once; its top ten account for over 9.5%. Sequences were derived from peripheral blood, sampled on day 0 of AZD1222 vaccination. This sequence originates from an adult in good health.

In nucleotides, the CDR3 is TGTGCCAGTAGTATAGAGCAGGGAGGGAAGACCCAGTACTTC. Residues: CASSIEQGGKTQYF. V and J are TRBV19 and TRBJ2-5, with TRBD2 matching over 7 bases. The CDR3 is 14 residues long. V lost 0 bases to trimming and J lost 6 bases; unmatched junction nucleotides: 4. The germline V gene has CDR1 LNHDA and CDR2 SQIVND (reference sequence).